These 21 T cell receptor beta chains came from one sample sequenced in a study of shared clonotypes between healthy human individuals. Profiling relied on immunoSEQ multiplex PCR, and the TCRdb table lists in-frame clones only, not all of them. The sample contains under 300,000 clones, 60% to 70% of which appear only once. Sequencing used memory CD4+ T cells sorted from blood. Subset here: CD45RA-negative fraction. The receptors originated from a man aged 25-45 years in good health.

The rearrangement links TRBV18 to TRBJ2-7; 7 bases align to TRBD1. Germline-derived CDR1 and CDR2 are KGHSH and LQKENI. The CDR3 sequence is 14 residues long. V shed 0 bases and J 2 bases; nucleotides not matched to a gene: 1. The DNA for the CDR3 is TGTGCCAGCTCACCACCGACAGGGACCTACGAGCAGTACTTC. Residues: CASSPPTGTYEQYF.

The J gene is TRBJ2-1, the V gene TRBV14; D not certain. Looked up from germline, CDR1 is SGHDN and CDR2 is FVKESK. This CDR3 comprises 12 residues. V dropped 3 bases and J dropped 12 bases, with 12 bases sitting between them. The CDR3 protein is CASSHYIEVQFF. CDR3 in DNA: TGTGCCAGCAGCCACTATATTGAGGTGCAGTTCTTC.

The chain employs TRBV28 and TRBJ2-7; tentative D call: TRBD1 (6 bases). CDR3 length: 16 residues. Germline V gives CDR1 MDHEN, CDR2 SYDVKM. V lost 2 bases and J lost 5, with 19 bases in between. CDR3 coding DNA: TGTGCCAGCAGTTTAGGGTCGACAGGTAGCCGGGACGAGCAGTACTTC. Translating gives CASSLGSTGSRDEQYF.

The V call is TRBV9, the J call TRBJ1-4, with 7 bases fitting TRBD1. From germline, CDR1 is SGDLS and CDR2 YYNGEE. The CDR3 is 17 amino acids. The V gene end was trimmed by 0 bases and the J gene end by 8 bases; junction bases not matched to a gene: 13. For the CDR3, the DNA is TGTGCCAGCAGCGTAGGAACAGGGGCCGCGGCGAGGGAAAAACTGTTTTTT. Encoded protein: CASSVGTGAAAREKLFF. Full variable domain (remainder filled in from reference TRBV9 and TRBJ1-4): DSGVTQTPKHLITATGQRVTLRCSPRSGDLSVYWYQQSLDQGLQFLIQYYNGEERAKGNILERFSAQQFPDLHSELNLSSLELGDSALYFCASSVGTGAAAREKLFFGSGTQLSVL.

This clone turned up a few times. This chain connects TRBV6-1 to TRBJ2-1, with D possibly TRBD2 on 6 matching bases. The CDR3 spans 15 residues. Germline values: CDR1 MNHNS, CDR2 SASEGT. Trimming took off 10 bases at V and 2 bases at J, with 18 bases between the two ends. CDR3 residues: CATPLNSGTYNEQFF. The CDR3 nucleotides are TGTGCCACCCCTCTGAATAGCGGAACCTACAATGAGCAGTTCTTC.

CDR3 sequence reads: CAWSVGPGRAGWYNEQFF. CDR3 in DNA: TGTGCCTGGAGTGTAGGTCCCGGGAGGGCGGGGTGGTACAATGAGCAGTTCTTC. V usage is TRBV30 and J usage is TRBJ2-1; 8 bases fit TRBD2. The germline V gene encodes CDR1 GTSNPN and CDR2 SVGIG (reference sequence). The CDR3 is 18 amino acids. V gave up 0 bases and J gave up 4 bases; unmatched junction bases: 14.

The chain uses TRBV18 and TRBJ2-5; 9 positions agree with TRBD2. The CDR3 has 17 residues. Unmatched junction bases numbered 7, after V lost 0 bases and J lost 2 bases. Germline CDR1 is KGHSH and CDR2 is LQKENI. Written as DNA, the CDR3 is TGTGCCAGCTCACCACCCAAGGGGCTAGCGGGACAAGAGACCCAGTACTTC. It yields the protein CASSPPKGLAGQETQYF. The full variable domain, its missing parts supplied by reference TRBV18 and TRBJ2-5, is NAGVMQNPRHLVRRRGQEARLRCSPMKGHSHVYWYRQLPEEGLKFMVYLQKENIIDESGMPKERFSAEFPKEGPSILRIQQVVRGDSAAYFCASSPPKGLAGQETQYFGPGTRLLVL.

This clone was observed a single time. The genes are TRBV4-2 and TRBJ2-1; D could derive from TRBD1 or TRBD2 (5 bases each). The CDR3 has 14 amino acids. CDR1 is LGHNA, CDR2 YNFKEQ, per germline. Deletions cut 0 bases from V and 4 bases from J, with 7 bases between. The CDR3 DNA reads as TGTGCCAGCAGCCAAGATTGGGGGTACAATGAGCAGTTCTTC. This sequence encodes CASSQDWGYNEQFF.

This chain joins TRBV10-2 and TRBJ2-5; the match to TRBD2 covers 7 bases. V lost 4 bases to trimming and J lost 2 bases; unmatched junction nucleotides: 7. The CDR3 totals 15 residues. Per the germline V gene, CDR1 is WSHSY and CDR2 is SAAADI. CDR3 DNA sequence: TGCGCCAGCAGTGGGTCGGGAGGAGGGCAAGAGACCCAGTACTTC. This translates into CASSGSGGGQETQYF.

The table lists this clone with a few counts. CDR3 DNA: TGTGCCAGCAGCTTGGACAGTACCTACGAGCAGTACTTC. Residues: CASSLDSTYEQYF. The J gene is TRBJ2-7, the V gene TRBV5-4; D unclear. Germline V gives CDR1 SGHNT, CDR2 YYREEE (reference sequence). The CDR3 runs 13 residues. The germline V and J ends were trimmed by 0 bases and 2 bases, with 6 bases remaining between them.

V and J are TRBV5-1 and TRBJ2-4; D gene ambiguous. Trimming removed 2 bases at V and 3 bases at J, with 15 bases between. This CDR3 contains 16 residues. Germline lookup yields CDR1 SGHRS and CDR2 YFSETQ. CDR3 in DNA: TGCGCCAGCAGCTTTGGGGTGGCGGATGACAAAAACATTCAGTACTTC. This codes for CASSFGVADDKNIQYF.

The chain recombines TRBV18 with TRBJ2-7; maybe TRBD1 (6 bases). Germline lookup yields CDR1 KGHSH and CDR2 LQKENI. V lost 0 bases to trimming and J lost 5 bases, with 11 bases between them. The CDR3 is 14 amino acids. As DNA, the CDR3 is TGTGCCAGCTCACCACCCGGACAGTGGAACGAGCAGTACTTC. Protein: CASSPPGQWNEQYF.

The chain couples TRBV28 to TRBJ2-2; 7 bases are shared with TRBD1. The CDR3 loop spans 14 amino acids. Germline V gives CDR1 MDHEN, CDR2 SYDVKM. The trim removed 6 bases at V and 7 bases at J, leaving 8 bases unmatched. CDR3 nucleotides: TGTGCCAGCAGATTAGACAGGGTCATCGGGGAGCTGTTTTTT. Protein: CASRLDRVIGELFF.

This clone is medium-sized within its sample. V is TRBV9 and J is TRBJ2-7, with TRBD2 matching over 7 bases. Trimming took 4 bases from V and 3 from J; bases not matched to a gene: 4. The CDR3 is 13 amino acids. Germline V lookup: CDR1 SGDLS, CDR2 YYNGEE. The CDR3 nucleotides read TGTGCCAGCAGCTTAAGGGACTACTACGAGCAGTACTTC. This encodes CASSLRDYYEQYF.

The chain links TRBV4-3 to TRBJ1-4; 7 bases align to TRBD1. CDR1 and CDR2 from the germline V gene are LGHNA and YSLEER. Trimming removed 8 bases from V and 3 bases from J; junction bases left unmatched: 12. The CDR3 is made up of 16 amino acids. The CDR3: CASSLSSGGSNEKLFF. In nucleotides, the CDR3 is TGCGCCAGCTCCCTATCCTCAGGGGGGTCTAATGAAAAACTGTTTTTT.

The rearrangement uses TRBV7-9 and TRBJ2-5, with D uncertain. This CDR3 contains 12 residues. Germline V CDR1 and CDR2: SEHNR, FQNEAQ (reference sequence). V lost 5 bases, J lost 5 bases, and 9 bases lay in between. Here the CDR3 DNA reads TGTGCCAGCAGCCGCCCGGTGGAGACCCAGTACTTC. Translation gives CASSRPVETQYF.

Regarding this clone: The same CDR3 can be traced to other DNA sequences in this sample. The CDR3 nucleotides are TGCGCCAGCAGCTTACAGGGAGAGACCCAGTACTTC. Its translation: CASSLQGETQYF. V and J are TRBV5-1 and TRBJ2-5, with D perhaps matching TRBD1 (6 bases). Germline V gives CDR1 SGHRS, CDR2 YFSETQ. This CDR3 is 12 amino acids long. The V end lost 2 bases, the J end lost 4 bases, and 6 bases lay between the germline ends.

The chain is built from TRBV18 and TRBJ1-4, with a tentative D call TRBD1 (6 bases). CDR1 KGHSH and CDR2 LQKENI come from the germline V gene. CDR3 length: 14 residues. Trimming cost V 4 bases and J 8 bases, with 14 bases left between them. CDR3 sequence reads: CASSLTQGREKLFF. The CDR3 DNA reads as TGTGCCAGCTCACTCACACAGGGACGGGAAAAACTGTTTTTT.

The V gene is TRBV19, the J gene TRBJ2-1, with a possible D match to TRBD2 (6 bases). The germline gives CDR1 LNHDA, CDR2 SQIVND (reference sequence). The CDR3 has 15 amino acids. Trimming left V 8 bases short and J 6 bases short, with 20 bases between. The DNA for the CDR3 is TGTGCCAGTTCCCAGGAGGGGCGAAAGGGCAATGAGCAGTTCTTC. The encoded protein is CASSQEGRKGNEQFF.

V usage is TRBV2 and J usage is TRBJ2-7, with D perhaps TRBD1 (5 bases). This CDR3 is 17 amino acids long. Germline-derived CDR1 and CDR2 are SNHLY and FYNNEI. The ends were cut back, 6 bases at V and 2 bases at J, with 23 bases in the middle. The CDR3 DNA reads TGTGCCAGCAGGAACCCCCTCTCTATCGACAGTACCTACGAGCAGTACTTC. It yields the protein CASRNPLSIDSTYEQYF.

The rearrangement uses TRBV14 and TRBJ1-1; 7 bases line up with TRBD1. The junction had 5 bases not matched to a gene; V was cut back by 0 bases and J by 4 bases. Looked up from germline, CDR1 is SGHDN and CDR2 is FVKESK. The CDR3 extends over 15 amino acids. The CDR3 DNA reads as TGTGCCAGCAGCCAAGAGACAGGGAGGTTCACTGAAGCTTTCTTT. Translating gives CASSQETGRFTEAFF.